Each of the 30 T cell receptor beta chains below was sequenced from the same sample in a study of CD8 T cells in ankylosing spondylitis. Whole-study results and caveats: Seemingly characteristic of ankylosing spondylitis blood was a TCR beta motif consisting of 7 or 8 highly homologous variants.

No antigen is known for these receptors. TCRdb passed the 5' RACE reads through MiXCR, listing each CDR3 protein once. This sample has 750,000 to 850,000 distinct CDR3 sequences, with roughly 10% found just once. Sample: blood, either unsorted or a sorted T cell fraction (not recorded which). These receptors all stem from a male donor with ankylosing spondylitis.

This clonotype turned up a few times. The chain is built from TRBV6-5 and TRBJ2-3, with a possible D match to TRBD2 (6 bases). V shed 6 bases and J shed 7 bases, with 11 bases lying between them. Germline CDR1 MNHEY, CDR2 SVGAGI. This CDR3 has 12 amino acids. In DNA form, the CDR3 reads TGTGCCAGCAGCACCGGGAGCTATACGCAGTATTTT. Its protein is CASSTGSYTQYF.

The table lists this clonotype with a few counts. This chain uses TRBV4-3 with TRBJ1-5, with D maybe TRBD1 (5 bases). This CDR3 is built from 17 residues. Trimming removed 0 bases from V and 11 bases from J, with 23 bases in between. Per germline, CDR1 LGHNA and CDR2 YSLEER. This chain's CDR3 is CASSQEPVSGVGGAQHF. The CDR3 coding sequence is TGCGCCAGCAGCCAAGAGCCTGTATCCGGGGTTGGGGGGGCCCAGCATTTT.

The genes are TRBV9 and TRBJ2-1; 12 bases agree with TRBD1. Germline assignment: CDR1 SGDLS and CDR2 YYNGEE. The CDR3 consists of 16 residues. After removal of 0 bases from V and 9 bases from J, the junction contained 7 bases not matched to a gene. The CDR3 spells CASSVAGTGGWGEQFF. For the CDR3, the DNA is TGTGCCAGCAGCGTAGCCGGGACAGGGGGCTGGGGTGAGCAGTTCTTC.

This clonotype appeared a few times. V gene TRBV5-1 combines with J gene TRBJ2-5; 7 bases match TRBD1. Germline lookup yields CDR1 SGHRS and CDR2 YFSETQ. This CDR3 is 13 amino acids long. The J segment lost 0 bases and the V segment lost 9 bases, leaving 5 bases of the junction unmatched. CDR3 DNA sequence: TGCGCCACCACCGGACAGGACCAAGAGACCCAGTACTTC. Amino acid sequence: CATTGQDQETQYF.

In this sample, this clonotype turned up a few times. The chain joins TRBV24-1 to TRBJ2-5; no clear D gene. The germline V and J ends were trimmed by 2 bases and 2 bases, with 8 bases remaining between them. The CDR3 runs to 14 residues. Germline CDR1 reads KGHDR; CDR2 reads SFDVKD. CDR3 sequence (DNA): TGTGCCACCAGTGATTCCACACTACAAGAGACCCAGTACTTC. Translating it yields CATSDSTLQETQYF.

This clonotype was counted a few times. This chain uses TRBV28 with TRBJ2-1, with D hard to call. The CDR3 contains 12 residues. CDR1 and CDR2 from the germline V gene are MDHEN and SYDVKM. Trimming cost V 2 bases and J 6 bases, with 5 bases left between them. CDR3 in amino acids: CASSLMGNEQFF. The CDR3 DNA reads as TGTGCCAGCAGTTTAATGGGCAATGAGCAGTTCTTC.

This clonotype was detected only a few times. V is TRBV20-1 and J is TRBJ2-1; D not certain. The CDR3 loop spans 16 amino acids. The ends were cut back, 0 bases at V and 5 bases at J, with 17 bases in the middle. The germline CDR1 and CDR2 sequences are DFQATT and SNEGSKA (reference sequence). The CDR3 sequence: CSARDPSRLTDNEQFF. The CDR3 region has the DNA TGCAGTGCTAGAGATCCCTCGAGGCTAACTGACAATGAGCAGTTCTTC.

This clonotype was recorded at least ten times. The CDR3 reads CASSLASLGYGYTF. DNA of the CDR3: TGTGCCAGCAGCTTAGCGAGCCTTGGCTATGGCTACACCTTC. The chain combines TRBV7-2 with TRBJ1-2; D not certain. This CDR3 has 14 residues. Germline-derived CDR1 and CDR2 are SGHTA and FQGNSA. V was cut by 0 bases and J by 4 bases, with 9 bases left in between.

The J gene is TRBJ1-4, the V gene TRBV20-1; the D is unclear. V lost 0 bases and J 11 bases, leaving 10 bases between the germline ends. Germline assignment: CDR1 DFQATT and CDR2 SNEGSKA (reference sequence). The CDR3 runs 12 residues. The CDR3 loop is CSARDELGKLFF. For the CDR3, the DNA is TGCAGTGCTAGAGATGAATTGGGGAAACTGTTTTTT.

This clonotype was seen ten or more times. The chain recombines TRBV20-1 with TRBJ1-5, with 8 bases lining up with TRBD1. The germline V gene has CDR1 DFQATT and CDR2 SNEGSKA (reference sequence). The CDR3 spans 15 residues. V lost 4 bases to trimming and J lost 7 bases; unmatched junction nucleotides: 12. The CDR3 nucleotides read TGCAGTGCTACCCCAGGGGGCGCGTTTTACCAGCCCCAGCATTTT. This gives the protein CSATPGGAFYQPQHF.

This clonotype was picked up many times. CDR3 coding DNA: TGTGCCAGCAGTTTTTGGGTCCGGGAGATCAATGAGCAGTTCTTC. It specifies CASSFWVREINEQFF. The genes are TRBV12-3 or TRBV12-4 and TRBJ2-1; D might be TRBD2 (6 bases). V lost 3 bases and J 6 bases, leaving 15 bases between the germline ends. The CDR3 extends over 15 amino acids.

This clonotype was seen only a few times. This sequence joins TRBV7-9 and TRBJ2-7; 10 bases align to TRBD2. With V trimmed by 3 bases and J by 3 bases, 2 bases remained unmatched. Germline V gene data show CDR1 as SEHNR and CDR2 as FQNEAQ (reference sequence). This CDR3 has 14 amino acids. For the CDR3, the DNA is TGTGCCAGCAGCTTTACTAGCGGGATCTACGAGCAGTACTTC. Translating gives CASSFTSGIYEQYF.

The chain uses TRBV29-1 and TRBJ2-1; tentatively, D is TRBD2 (5 bases). In germline, CDR1 is SQVTM, CDR2 ANQGSEA. V dropped 7 bases and J dropped 3 bases, with 13 bases sitting between them. The CDR3 loop spans 13 amino acids. DNA for the CDR3: TGCAGCGCCTCGGACTCCTACTACAATGAGCAGTTCTTC. It specifies CSASDSYYNEQFF.

This clonotype was seen only a few times. The J gene is TRBJ2-5, the V gene TRBV5-6; D may be TRBD1 (5 bases). Per the germline V gene, CDR1 is SGHDT and CDR2 is YYEEEE. The CDR3 has 15 amino acids. V dropped 4 bases and J dropped 1 base, with 14 bases sitting between them. The CDR3 region has the DNA TGTGCCAGCAGCCTCCGCCCCGACAGCCAAGAGACCCAGTACTTC. As protein: CASSLRPDSQETQYF.

This clonotype was picked up a small number of times. The chain carries TRBV28 and TRBJ2-7, with 7 bases matching TRBD1. Germline CDR1 MDHEN, CDR2 SYDVKM. The junction had 12 bases not matched to a gene; V was cut back by 7 bases and J by 3 bases. The CDR3 has 15 amino acids. The CDR3 loop is CASTPEGQPNYEQYF. CDR3 bases: TGTGCCAGCACCCCCGAGGGACAGCCCAACTACGAGCAGTACTTC.

The V and J genes are TRBV15 and TRBJ2-3; 11 bases are a match to TRBD2. The J segment lost 4 bases and the V segment lost 0 bases, leaving 3 bases of the junction unmatched. The CDR3 extends over 16 amino acids. Germline CDR1 reads LNHNV; CDR2 reads YYDKDF (reference sequence). The CDR3 loop reads CATSRDLLAGADTQYF. The CDR3 region has the DNA TGTGCCACCAGCAGAGATCTACTAGCGGGGGCAGATACGCAGTATTTT.

This chain joins TRBV4-1 and TRBJ1-1; TRBD1 aligns across 10 bases. Germline CDR1 and CDR2: MGHRA and YSYEKL. J was trimmed by 6 bases and V by 1 base; bases with no gene match: 8. The CDR3 is 16 residues long. The chain's CDR3 is CASSQVMTGGSSEAFF. In DNA form, the CDR3 reads TGCGCCAGCAGCCAAGTTATGACAGGGGGCTCATCTGAAGCTTTCTTT.

This clonotype has only a few counts. This chain joins TRBV7-2 and TRBJ1-2; 11 bases fit TRBD1. The ends lost 5 bases at V and 5 bases at J; junction bases unmatched: 7. The V gene's germline CDR1 is SGHTA and CDR2 FQGNSA. CDR3 length: 15 residues. The CDR3 nucleotides read TGTGCCAGCAGCCCGGGAGGGACAGGGGGTTATGGCTACACCTTC. Translation: CASSPGGTGGYGYTF.

This chain connects TRBV30 to TRBJ1-1, with a possible D match to TRBD1 (5 bases). The CDR3 runs to 13 residues. Trimming shortened V by 4 bases and J by 4 bases, and 13 bases separated the two germline ends. Germline CDR1 reads GTSNPN; CDR2 reads SVGIG (reference sequence). The CDR3: CAWTGDPGTEAFF. The CDR3 DNA follows: TGTGCCTGGACCGGGGACCCGGGCACTGAAGCTTTCTTT.

The chain employs TRBV28 and TRBJ1-2, with D unresolved. Between the trimmed V and J ends, which lost 6 bases and 5 bases, there was a span of 16 bases. CDR1 is MDHEN, CDR2 SYDVKM, per germline. This CDR3 has 14 residues. The CDR3 DNA reads as TGTGCCAGCAGCCTTCCCGGCGCCCTTTATGGCTACACCTTC. Translated, it gives CASSLPGALYGYTF.

This clonotype has ten or more counts. This chain links TRBV20-1 with TRBJ1-5, with TRBD1 as a possible D gene (5 bases). Germline values: CDR1 DFQATT, CDR2 SNEGSKA (reference sequence). V was trimmed by 5 bases and J by 3 bases, leaving 14 bases between them. The CDR3 extends over 14 amino acids. The CDR3 loop is CSAYPGRYNQPQHF. CDR3 sequence (DNA): TGCAGTGCTTATCCGGGACGCTACAATCAGCCCCAGCATTTT.

This clonotype was seen only a few times. V is TRBV20-1 and J is TRBJ2-7, with D perhaps being TRBD1 or TRBD2 (5 bases each). The CDR3 length is 13 residues. The ends were cut back, 4 bases at V and 4 bases at J, with 14 bases in the middle. The V gene's germline CDR1 is DFQATT and CDR2 SNEGSKA (reference sequence). The CDR3 DNA reads as TGCAGTGCTACCCCGGGGACCCGTTACGAGCAGTACTTC. It yields the protein CSATPGTRYEQYF.

The chain carries TRBV6-5 and TRBJ2-1; D is tentatively TRBD1 or TRBD2 (6 bases each). Germline assignment: CDR1 MNHEY and CDR2 SVGAGI. V lost 3 bases to trimming and J lost 0 bases, with 9 bases between them. The CDR3 length is 15 residues. The CDR3 protein is CASSYAGHSYNEQFF. In nucleotides, the CDR3 is TGTGCCAGCAGTTATGCGGGACACTCCTACAATGAGCAGTTCTTC.

There are many counts of this clonotype. The V gene is TRBV9, the J gene TRBJ1-1; the match to TRBD1 covers 7 bases. CDR3 length: 14 residues. In germline, CDR1 is SGDLS, CDR2 YYNGEE. V lost 2 bases, J lost 5 bases, and 6 bases stayed unmatched. CDR3 DNA: TGTGCCAGCAGCGTTACAGGGGTTTGGACTGAAGCTTTCTTT. Translation gives CASSVTGVWTEAFF.

Notes on this clonotype: Since a much larger clone is just one base distant, this may be a read error. The rearrangement links TRBV12-3 or TRBV12-4 to TRBJ2-5, with D maybe TRBD2 (6 bases). The V gene lost 6 bases and the J gene lost 3 bases, with 17 bases spanning the gap. The CDR3 has 15 amino acids. The CDR3 loop reads CASRPAGGLKETQYF. The CDR3 DNA reads TGTGCCAGCAGGCCAGCGGGCGGTCTCAAAGAGACCCAGTACTTC.

This chain connects TRBV29-1 to TRBJ2-2; D possibly matches TRBD1 or TRBD2 (5 bases each). The germline V gene encodes CDR1 SQVTM and CDR2 ANQGSEA. Trimming cost V 6 bases and J 2 bases, with 19 bases left between them. The CDR3 length is 16 residues. The CDR3 DNA reads TGCAGCGTCGCAGGGACCGACCAATTAAACACCGGGGAGCTGTTTTTT. This gives the protein CSVAGTDQLNTGELFF.

This clonotype has a count of ten or more. This chain uses TRBV6-4 with TRBJ1-4; TRBD1 matches at 7 bases. From germline, CDR1 is MRHNA and CDR2 SNTAGT. Unmatched junction bases numbered 0, after V lost 0 bases and J lost 11 bases. There are 12 residues in the CDR3. CDR3: CASSDSGGKLFF. DNA of the CDR3: TGTGCCAGCAGTGACTCAGGGGGCAAACTGTTTTTT.

This clonotype was found many times. This chain links TRBV7-8 with TRBJ2-7; D uncertain. The germline V gene encodes CDR1 SGHVS and CDR2 FQNEAQ. CDR3 length: 14 residues. V was clipped by 5 bases and J by 3 bases, with 14 bases between them. Here the CDR3 reads CASSLNRAGYEQYF. The CDR3, as DNA: TGTGCCAGCAGCCTAAATCGCGCAGGCTACGAGCAGTACTTC.

This clonotype was seen more than once but under ten times. V gene TRBV12-3 or TRBV12-4 combines with J gene TRBJ2-1; D remains unclear. This CDR3 has 16 residues. Deletions cut 6 bases from V and 0 bases from J, with 15 bases between. CDR3: CASSPTYLGSYNEQFF. In DNA form, the CDR3 reads TGTGCCAGCAGCCCAACTTACCTAGGCTCCTACAATGAGCAGTTCTTC.

The chain carries TRBV7-8 and TRBJ2-3; D tentatively reads TRBD1 or TRBD2 (5 bases each). Per germline, CDR1 SGHVS and CDR2 FQNEAQ. CDR3 length: 13 residues. V lost 2 bases and J 12 bases, leaving 15 bases between the germline ends. CDR3 residues: CASSLLGPTGQYF. DNA for the CDR3: TGTGCCAGCAGCTTATTGGGACCCACGGGTCAGTATTTT.